This is a list of T cell receptor beta chains from one sample in a study of PD-1 blockade in classical Hodgkin lymphoma. The method was immunoSEQ multiplex PCR; TCRdb's version includes in-frame clones alone and lacks a portion of them. The table records around 19,000 clones, about 80% of them present only once. The source was peripheral blood mononuclear cells (PBMCs), collected at baseline. These receptor sequences come from a human donor with classical Hodgkin lymphoma. Each CDR3 is given with its conserved first and last residue. Each record gives: D gene, clone size, V gene, J gene, CDR3 DNA, CDR3 protein. D genes are given only for firm matches. Expanded clones get a size class; other rows say once, few or many, or leave the size out.

d_gene: TRBD1; abundance: -; v_gene: TRBV10-3; j_gene: TRBJ2-7; CDR3nt: TGTGCCATCAGTCCCGACAGGGCCTACGAGCAGTACTTC; CDR3aa: CAISPDRAYEQYF
d_gene: -; abundance: -; v_gene: TRBV11-2; j_gene: TRBJ1-4; CDR3nt: TGTGCCAGCAGCTCCTCCGTCGGGGGACCTAATGAAAAACTGTTTTTT; CDR3aa: CASSSSVGGPNEKLFF
d_gene: -; abundance: few; v_gene: TRBV5-6; j_gene: TRBJ2-5; CDR3nt: TGTGCCAGCAGCTTGTTCGGCAGGGAGTACCAAGAGACCCAGTACTTC; CDR3aa: CASSLFGREYQETQYF
d_gene: -; abundance: few; v_gene: TRBV5-6; j_gene: TRBJ2-3; CDR3nt: TGTGCCAGCAGCTTGGTTTACGGGGGCGGCACAGATACGCAGTATTTT; CDR3aa: CASSLVYGGGTDTQYF
d_gene: -; abundance: -; v_gene: TRBV23-1; j_gene: TRBJ1-1; CDR3nt: TGCGCCAGCAGTCAATGGAGTGAAAGGAGTTACACTGAAGCTTTCTTT; CDR3aa: CASSQWSERSYTEAFF
d_gene: TRBD1; abundance: -; v_gene: TRBV27; j_gene: TRBJ1-2; CDR3nt: TGTGCCAGCAGTTTTGGGACAGGGTTTGGCTACACCTTC; CDR3aa: CASSFGTGFGYTF
d_gene: TRBD2; abundance: -; v_gene: TRBV30; j_gene: TRBJ2-7; CDR3nt: TGTGCCTGGAGTGGTGATCTAGCGGAGCCCTACGAGCAGTACTTC; CDR3aa: CAWSGDLAEPYEQYF
d_gene: -; abundance: -; v_gene: TRBV5-1; j_gene: TRBJ1-3; CDR3nt: TGCGCCAGCAGCCTCACCGGGACTGAGTCTGGAAACACCATATATTTT; CDR3aa: CASSLTGTESGNTIYF
d_gene: TRBD2; abundance: -; v_gene: TRBV27; j_gene: TRBJ2-7; CDR3nt: TGTGCGTCGACTAGCGGGAGTAGCGAGCAGTACTTC; CDR3aa: CASTSGSSEQYF
d_gene: TRBD1; abundance: -; v_gene: TRBV28; j_gene: TRBJ1-1; CDR3nt: TGTGCCAGCAGTTTCCAACAGGGGTTGAACACTGAAGCTTTCTTT; CDR3aa: CASSFQQGLNTEAFF